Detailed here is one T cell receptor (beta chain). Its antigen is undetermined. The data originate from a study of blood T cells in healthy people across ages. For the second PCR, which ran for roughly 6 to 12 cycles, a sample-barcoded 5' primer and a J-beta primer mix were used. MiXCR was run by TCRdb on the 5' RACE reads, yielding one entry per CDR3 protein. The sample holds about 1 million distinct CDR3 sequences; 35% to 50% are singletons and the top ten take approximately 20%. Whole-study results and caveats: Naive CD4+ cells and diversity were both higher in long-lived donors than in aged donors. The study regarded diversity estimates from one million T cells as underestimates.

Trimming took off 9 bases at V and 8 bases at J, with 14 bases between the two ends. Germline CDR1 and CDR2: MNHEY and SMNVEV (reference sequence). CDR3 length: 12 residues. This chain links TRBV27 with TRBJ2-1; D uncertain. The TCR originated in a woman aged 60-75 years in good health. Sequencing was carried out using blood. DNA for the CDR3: TGTGCCAGTGGGTGGAATATCGATGAGCAGTTCTTC. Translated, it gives CASGWNIDEQFF.